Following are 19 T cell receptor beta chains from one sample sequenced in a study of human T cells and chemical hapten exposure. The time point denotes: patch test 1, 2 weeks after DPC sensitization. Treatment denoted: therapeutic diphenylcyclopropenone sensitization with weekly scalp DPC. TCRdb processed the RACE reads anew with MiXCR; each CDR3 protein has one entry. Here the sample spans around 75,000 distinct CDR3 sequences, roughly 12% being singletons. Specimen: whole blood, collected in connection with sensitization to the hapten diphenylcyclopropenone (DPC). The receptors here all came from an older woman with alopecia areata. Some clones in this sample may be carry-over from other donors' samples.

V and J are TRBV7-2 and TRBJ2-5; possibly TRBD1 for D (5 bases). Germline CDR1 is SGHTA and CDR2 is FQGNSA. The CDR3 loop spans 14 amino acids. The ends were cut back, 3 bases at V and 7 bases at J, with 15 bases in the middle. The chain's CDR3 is CASSFWAQRGTQYF. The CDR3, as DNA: TGTGCCAGCAGCTTTTGGGCCCAAAGGGGGACCCAGTACTTC. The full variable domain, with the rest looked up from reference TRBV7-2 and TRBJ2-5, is GAGVSQSPSNKVTEKGKDVELRCDPISGHTALYWYRQSLGQGLEFLIYFQGNSAPDKSGLPSDRFSAERTGGSVSTLTIQRTQQEDSAVYLCASSFWAQRGTQYFGPGTRLLVL.

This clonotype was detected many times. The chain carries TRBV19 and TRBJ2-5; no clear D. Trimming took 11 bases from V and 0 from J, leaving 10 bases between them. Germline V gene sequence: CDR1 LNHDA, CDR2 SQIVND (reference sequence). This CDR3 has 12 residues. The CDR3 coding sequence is TGTGCCGGGTTACAGTACCAAGAGACCCAGTACTTC. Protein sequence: CAGLQYQETQYF.

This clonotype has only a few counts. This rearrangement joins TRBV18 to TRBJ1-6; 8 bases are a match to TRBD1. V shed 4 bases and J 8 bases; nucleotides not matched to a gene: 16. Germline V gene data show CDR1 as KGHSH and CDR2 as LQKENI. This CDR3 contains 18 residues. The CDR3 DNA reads TGTGCCAGCTCACAAAACGTACCTGACAGGGGTGGAGATTCACCCCTCCACTTT. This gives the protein CASSQNVPDRGGDSPLHF.

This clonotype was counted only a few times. CDR3 residues: CASSLTQTALLYF. The DNA for the CDR3 is TGCGCCAGCAGCCTCACCCAGACAGCTTTGCTGTACTTC. The rearrangement joins TRBV4-1 to TRBJ2-5; perhaps TRBD1 as D (5 bases). Germline V lookup: CDR1 MGHRA, CDR2 YSYEKL. This CDR3 region has 13 residues. V was trimmed by 4 bases and J by 13 bases, leaving 19 bases between them.

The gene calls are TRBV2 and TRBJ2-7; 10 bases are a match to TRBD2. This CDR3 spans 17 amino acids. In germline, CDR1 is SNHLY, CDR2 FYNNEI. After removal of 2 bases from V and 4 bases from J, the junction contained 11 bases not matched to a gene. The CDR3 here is CASSESVGSSGGYEQYF. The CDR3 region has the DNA TGTGCCAGCAGTGAAAGTGTGGGTTCTAGCGGGGGTTACGAGCAGTACTTC.

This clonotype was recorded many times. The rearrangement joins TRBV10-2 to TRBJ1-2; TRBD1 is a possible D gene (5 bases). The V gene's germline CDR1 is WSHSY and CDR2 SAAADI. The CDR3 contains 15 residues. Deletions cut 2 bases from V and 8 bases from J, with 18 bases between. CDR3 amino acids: CASSERGRESGGYTF. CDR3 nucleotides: TGCGCCAGCAGTGAGCGGGGCAGGGAATCAGGCGGCTACACCTTC.

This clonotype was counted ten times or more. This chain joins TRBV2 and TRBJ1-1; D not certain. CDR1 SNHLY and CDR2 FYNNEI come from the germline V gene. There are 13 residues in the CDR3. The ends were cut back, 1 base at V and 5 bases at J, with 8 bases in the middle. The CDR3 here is CASSEVWGTEAFF. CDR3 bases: TGTGCCAGCAGTGAAGTATGGGGAACTGAAGCTTTCTTT.

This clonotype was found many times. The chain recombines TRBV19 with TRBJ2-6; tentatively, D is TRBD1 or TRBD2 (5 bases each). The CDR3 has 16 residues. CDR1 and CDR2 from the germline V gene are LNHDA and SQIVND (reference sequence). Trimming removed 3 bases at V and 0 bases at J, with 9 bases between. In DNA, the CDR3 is TGTGCCAGTAGTATGGGACGGTCCTCTGGGGCCAACGTCCTGACTTTC. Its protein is CASSMGRSSGANVLTF.

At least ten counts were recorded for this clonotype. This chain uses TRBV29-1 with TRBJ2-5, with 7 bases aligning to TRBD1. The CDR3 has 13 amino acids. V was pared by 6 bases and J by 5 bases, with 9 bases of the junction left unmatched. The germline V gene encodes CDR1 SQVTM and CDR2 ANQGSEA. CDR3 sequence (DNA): TGCAGCGTGCGACAGGGTCCGGGGGAGACCCAGTACTTC. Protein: CSVRQGPGETQYF. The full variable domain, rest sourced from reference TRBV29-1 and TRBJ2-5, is SAVISQKPSRDICQRGTSLTIQCQVDSQVTMMFWYRQQPGQSLTLIATANQGSEATYESGFVIDKFPISRPNLTFSTLTVSNMSPEDSSIYLCSVRQGPGETQYFGPGTRLLVL.

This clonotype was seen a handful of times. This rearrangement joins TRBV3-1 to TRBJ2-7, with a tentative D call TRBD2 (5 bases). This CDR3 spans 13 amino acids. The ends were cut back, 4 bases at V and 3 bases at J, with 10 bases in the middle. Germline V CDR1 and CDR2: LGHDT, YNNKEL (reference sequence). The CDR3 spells CASSPRTVYEQYF. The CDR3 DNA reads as TGTGCCAGCAGCCCCCGGACTGTCTACGAGCAGTACTTC.

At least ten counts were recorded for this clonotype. CDR3 nucleotides: TGTGCCAGCAGTGAGGGAGCAGGGCTCAATCAGCCCCAGCATTTT. Encoded protein: CASSEGAGLNQPQHF. V gene TRBV2 combines with J gene TRBJ1-5; possible D gene TRBD1, 5 bases. Trimming took 3 bases from V and 3 from J, leaving 12 bases between them. CDR3 length: 15 amino acids. The germline V gene has CDR1 SNHLY and CDR2 FYNNEI.

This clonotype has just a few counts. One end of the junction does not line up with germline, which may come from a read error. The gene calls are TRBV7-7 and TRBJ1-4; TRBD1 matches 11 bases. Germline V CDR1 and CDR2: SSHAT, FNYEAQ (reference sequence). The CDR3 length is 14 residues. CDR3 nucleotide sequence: TGTGCTAGCAGCCAAGGACAGGGGGCGGAAAAACTGTTTTTT. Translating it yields CASSQGQGAEKLFF.

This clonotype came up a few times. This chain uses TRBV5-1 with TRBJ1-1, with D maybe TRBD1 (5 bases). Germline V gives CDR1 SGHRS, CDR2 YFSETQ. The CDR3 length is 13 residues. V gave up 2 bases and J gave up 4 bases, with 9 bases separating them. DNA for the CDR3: TGCGCCAGCAGCTTCCAGGGAGCCACTGAAGCTTTCTTT. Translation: CASSFQGATEAFF.

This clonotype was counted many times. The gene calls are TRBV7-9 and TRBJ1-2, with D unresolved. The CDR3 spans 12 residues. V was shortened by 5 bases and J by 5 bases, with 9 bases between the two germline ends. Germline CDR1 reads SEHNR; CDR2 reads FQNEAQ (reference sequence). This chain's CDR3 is CASSQDLYGYTF. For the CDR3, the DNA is TGTGCCAGCAGCCAGGACCTTTATGGCTACACCTTC.

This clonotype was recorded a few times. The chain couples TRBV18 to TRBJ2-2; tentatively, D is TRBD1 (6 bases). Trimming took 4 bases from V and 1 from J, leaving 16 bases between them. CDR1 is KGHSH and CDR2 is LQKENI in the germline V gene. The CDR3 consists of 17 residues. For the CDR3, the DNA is TGTGCCAGCTCACGATACACCGGGACAAGGAACACCGGGGAGCTGTTTTTT. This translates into CASSRYTGTRNTGELFF. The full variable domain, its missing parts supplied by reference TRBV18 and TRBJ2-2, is NAGVMQNPRHLVRRRGQEARLRCSPMKGHSHVYWYRQLPEEGLKFMVYLQKENIIDESGMPKERFSAEFPKEGPSILRIQQVVRGDSAAYFCASSRYTGTRNTGELFFGEGSRLTVL.

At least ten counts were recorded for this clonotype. In DNA, the CDR3 is TGTGCCAGCAGCCCTACAACAGAAAGCACAGATACGCAGTATTTT. Residues: CASSPTTESTDTQYF. The V call is TRBV5-4, the J call TRBJ2-3; D remains ambiguous. This CDR3 region has 15 residues. CDR1 SGHNT and CDR2 YYREEE come from the germline V gene (reference sequence). V was clipped by 4 bases and J by 0 bases, with 12 bases between them.

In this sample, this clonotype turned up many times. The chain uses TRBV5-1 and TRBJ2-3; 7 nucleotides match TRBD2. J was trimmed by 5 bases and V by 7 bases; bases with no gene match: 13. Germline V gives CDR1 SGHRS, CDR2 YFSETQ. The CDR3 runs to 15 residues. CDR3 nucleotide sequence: TGCGCCAGCTCAGCCGGGACTACGGTGGGAGATACGCAGTATTTT. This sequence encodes CASSAGTTVGDTQYF.

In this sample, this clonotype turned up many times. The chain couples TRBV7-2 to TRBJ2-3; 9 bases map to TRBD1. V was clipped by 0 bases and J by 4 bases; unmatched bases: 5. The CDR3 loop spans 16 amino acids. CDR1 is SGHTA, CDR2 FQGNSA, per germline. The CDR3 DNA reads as TGTGCCAGCAGCTTAGCGCTACAGGGGGCGGCAGATACGCAGTATTTT. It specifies CASSLALQGAADTQYF.

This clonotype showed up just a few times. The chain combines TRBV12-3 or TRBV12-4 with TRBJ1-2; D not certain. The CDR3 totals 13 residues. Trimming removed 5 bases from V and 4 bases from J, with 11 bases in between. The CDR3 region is CASSRDYGYGYTF. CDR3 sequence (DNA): TGTGCCAGCAGTAGAGACTACGGCTATGGCTACACCTTC.